This TCR beta chain came from a study of blood T cell repertoires in COVID-19. V was shortened by 11 bases and J by 4 bases, with 16 bases between the two germline ends. The V gene's germline CDR1 is SGHVS and CDR2 FNYEAQ. This CDR3 has 13 residues. Participants had their cohort set by participant-reported clinical history. For recovered donors of Cohort 3, there were two negative PCRs, clearance, or symptom resolution. The method was immunoSEQ multiplex PCR; TCRdb's version includes in-frame clones alone and lacks a portion of them. The repertoire has 200,000 or so clones, nearly 90% of them found once; the top ten carry roughly a tenth.

Material: PBMCs or T cells enriched from blood (not recorded which). The clonotype comes from a man aged 30 to 45 who had recovered from COVID-19. The chain joins TRBV7-6 to TRBJ2-3; D unclear. The CDR3 here is CASLGWSADTQYF. In DNA form, the CDR3 reads TGTGCCTCCCTCGGCTGGAGTGCAGATACGCAGTATTTT.